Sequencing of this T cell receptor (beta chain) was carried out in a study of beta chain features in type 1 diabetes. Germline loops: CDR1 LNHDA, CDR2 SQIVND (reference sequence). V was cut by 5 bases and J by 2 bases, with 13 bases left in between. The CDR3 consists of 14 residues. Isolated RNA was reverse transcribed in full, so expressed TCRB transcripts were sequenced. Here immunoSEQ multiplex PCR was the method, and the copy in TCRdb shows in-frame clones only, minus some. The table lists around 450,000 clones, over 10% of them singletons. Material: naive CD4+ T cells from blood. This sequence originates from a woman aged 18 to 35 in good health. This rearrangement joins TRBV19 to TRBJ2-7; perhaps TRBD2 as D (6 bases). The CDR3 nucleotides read TGTGCCAGTAGTCGGGACTCCGGGGCCTACGAGCAGTACTTC. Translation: CASSRDSGAYEQYF.